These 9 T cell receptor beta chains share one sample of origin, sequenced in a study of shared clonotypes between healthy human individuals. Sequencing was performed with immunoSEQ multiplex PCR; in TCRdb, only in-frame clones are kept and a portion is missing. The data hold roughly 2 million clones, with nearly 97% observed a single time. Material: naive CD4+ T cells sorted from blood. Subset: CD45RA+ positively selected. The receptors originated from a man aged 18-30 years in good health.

CDR3 sequence (DNA): TGTGCCAGCTCACCCGCGTCCCAGGATTCACCCCTCCACTTT. Protein: CASSPASQDSPLHF. The rearrangement joins TRBV18 to TRBJ1-6, with D uncertain. Trimming pared 3 bases from V and 8 bases from J, leaving 11 bases between. This CDR3 is built from 14 residues. Germline lookup yields CDR1 KGHSH and CDR2 LQKENI.

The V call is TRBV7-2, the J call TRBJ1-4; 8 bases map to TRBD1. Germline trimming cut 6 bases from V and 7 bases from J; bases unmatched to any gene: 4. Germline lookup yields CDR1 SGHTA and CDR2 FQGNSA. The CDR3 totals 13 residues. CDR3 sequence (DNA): TGTGCCAGCAGAGTGACAGGGGTTGAAAAACTGTTTTTT. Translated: CASRVTGVEKLFF.

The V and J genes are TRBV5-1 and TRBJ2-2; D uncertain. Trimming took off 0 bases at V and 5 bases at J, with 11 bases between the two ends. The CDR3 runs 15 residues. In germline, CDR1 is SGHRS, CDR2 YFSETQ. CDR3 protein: CASSLEGTRTGELFF. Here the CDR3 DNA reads TGCGCCAGCAGCTTGGAGGGCACGCGAACCGGGGAGCTGTTTTTT.

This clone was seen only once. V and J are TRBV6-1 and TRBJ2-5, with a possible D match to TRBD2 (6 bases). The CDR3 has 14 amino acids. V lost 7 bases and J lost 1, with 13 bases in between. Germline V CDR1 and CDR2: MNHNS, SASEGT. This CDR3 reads CASTPLTSQETQYF. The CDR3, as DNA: TGTGCCAGCACTCCCCTGACTAGCCAAGAGACCCAGTACTTC.

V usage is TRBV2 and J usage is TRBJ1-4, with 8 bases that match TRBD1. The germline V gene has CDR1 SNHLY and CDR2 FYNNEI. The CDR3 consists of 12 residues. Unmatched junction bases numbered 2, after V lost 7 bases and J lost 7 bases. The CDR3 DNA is TGTGCCAGCACCGGGACAGGTGAAAAACTGTTTTTT. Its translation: CASTGTGEKLFF. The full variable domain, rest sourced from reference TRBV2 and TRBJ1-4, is EPEVTQTPSHQVTQMGQEVILRCVPISNHLYFYWYRQILGQKVEFLVSFYNNEISEKSEIFDDQFSVERPDGSNFTLKIRSTKLEDSAMYFCASTGTGEKLFFGSGTQLSVL.

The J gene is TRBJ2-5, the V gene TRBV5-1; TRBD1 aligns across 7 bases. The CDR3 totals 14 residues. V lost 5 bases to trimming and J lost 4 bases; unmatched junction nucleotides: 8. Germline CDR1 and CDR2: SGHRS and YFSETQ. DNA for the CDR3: TGCGCCAGCAGGCTGACAGGGACGGTAGAGACCCAGTACTTC. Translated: CASRLTGTVETQYF.

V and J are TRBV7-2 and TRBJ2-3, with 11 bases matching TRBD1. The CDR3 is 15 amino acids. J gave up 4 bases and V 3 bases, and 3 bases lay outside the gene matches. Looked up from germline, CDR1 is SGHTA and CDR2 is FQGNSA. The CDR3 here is CASSLGQGVADTQYF. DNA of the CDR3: TGTGCCAGCAGCTTGGGACAGGGGGTAGCAGATACGCAGTATTTT. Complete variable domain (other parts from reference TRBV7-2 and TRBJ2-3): GAGVSQSPSNKVTEKGKDVELRCDPISGHTALYWYRQSLGQGLEFLIYFQGNSAPDKSGLPSDRFSAERTGGSVSTLTIQRTQQEDSAVYLCASSLGQGVADTQYFGPGTRLTVL.

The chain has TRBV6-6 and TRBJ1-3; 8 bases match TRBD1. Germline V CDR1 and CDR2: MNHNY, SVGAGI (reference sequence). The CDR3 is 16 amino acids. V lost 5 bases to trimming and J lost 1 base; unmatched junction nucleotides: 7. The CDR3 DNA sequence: TGTGCCAGCAGTGCCGGGACAGGCGATTCTGGAAACACCATATATTTT. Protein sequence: CASSAGTGDSGNTIYF.

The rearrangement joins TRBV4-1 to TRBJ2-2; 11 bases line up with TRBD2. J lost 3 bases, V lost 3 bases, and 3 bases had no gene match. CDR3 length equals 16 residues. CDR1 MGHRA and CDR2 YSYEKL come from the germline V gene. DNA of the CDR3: TGCGCCAGCAGCCAGGATAGCGGGGGGGACACCGGGGAGCTGTTTTTT. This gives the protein CASSQDSGGDTGELFF.